This T cell receptor beta chain derives from a study of T cells and Merkel cell carcinoma outcomes. Measured with immunoSEQ multiplex PCR; TCRdb has only the in-frame clones, and not every one. The table shows 15,000 to 25,000 clones, with roughly 80% occurring only once. Study-level results: In Merkel cell carcinoma, repertoire and T-cell density reportedly predicted outcomes.

This CDR3 spans 15 amino acids. Germline CDR1 reads MNHEY; CDR2 reads SMNVEV (reference sequence). Trimming cost V 3 bases and J 1 base, with 12 bases left between them. As regards this clone: Its antigen is currently unknown.

This TCR derives from a human donor with Merkel cell carcinoma. Sequencing used tumor tissue from Merkel cell carcinoma. The V gene is TRBV27, the J gene TRBJ1-1; D ambiguous. The DNA of the CDR3 is TGTGCCAGCAGTTTGTCTATTTGGGGGAACACTGAAGCTTTCTTT. It codes for CASSLSIWGNTEAFF.